This T cell receptor (beta chain) was observed in a study of metastatic and nonmetastatic thyroid tumors. Study-wide background: It was across blood and tumor or nodule tissue from malignant and benign thyroid patients that repertoires were compared.

Germline V gene data show CDR1 as SGHTA and CDR2 as FQGTGA. V was pared by 5 bases and J by 0 bases, with 11 bases of the junction left unmatched. CDR3 length equals 17 residues. The entire patient cohort was treatment-naive prior to thyroid surgery. TCRdb re-clonotyped the PCR reads via MiXCR. The sample consists of tens of thousands of clones, around 20% of them appearing once. The V and J genes are TRBV7-3 and TRBJ2-3; 7 bases line up with TRBD1. The receptor was isolated from a female donor with papillary thyroid cancer or a benign thyroid nodule (not recorded which). Some clones in this sample may be carry-over from other donors' samples. The source material was blood. The CDR3 reads CASSTKRTGGSTDTQYF. The DNA for the CDR3 is TGTGCCAGCAGCACAAAACGGACAGGAGGTAGCACAGATACGCAGTATTTT.